This T cell receptor (beta chain) was sequenced in a study of identical twins. TCRdb reprocessed the 5' RACE reads with MiXCR, giving one entry per CDR3 protein. Here the sample spans under 350,000 distinct CDR3 sequences, around 9.7% being singletons. V trimming: 7 bases; J trimming: 3 bases; junction bases outside the gene matches: 7. The CDR3 contains 14 residues. The germline gives CDR1 MNHEY, CDR2 SVGEGT. The same sample was also used in a study of yellow fever vaccine responses in identical twins.

The clonotype comes from a woman between 18 and 29 years old in good health. The V and J genes are TRBV6-2 or TRBV6-3 and TRBJ2-7, with 9 bases matching TRBD1. The material sequenced was CD8+ T cells sorted from blood. In nucleotides, the CDR3 is TGTGCCAGCACCTTGACGGACAGGGGCTACGAGCAGTACTTC. Encoded protein: CASTLTDRGYEQYF.